This TCR beta chain was documented in a study of blood T cell repertoires in COVID-19. The overall study: Samples taken during acute and convalescent COVID-19 were collected in the United States, Italy and Spain.

As processed by the authors: Amplification from reference gene primers served as the basis for estimated nucleated cell counts. Method: immunoSEQ multiplex PCR; TCRdb's copy keeps in-frame clones and lacks some. V, J and clone size reflect that table, while D and trimming were determined from the DNA. The profile shows over 80,000 clones, about 86% of them singletons. The CDR3 totals 14 residues. Germline V gene data show CDR1 as SNHLY and CDR2 as FYNNEI. With V trimmed by 8 bases and J by 4 bases, 5 bases remained unmatched. The TCR originated in an elderly man with active or convalescent COVID-19. Material: peripheral blood. The V gene is TRBV2, the J gene TRBJ2-3; 11 bases agree with TRBD2. The chain's CDR3 is CASQLAGAPDTQYF. The CDR3 DNA sequence: TGTGCCAGCCAACTAGCGGGAGCCCCAGATACGCAGTATTTT.